The 30 T cell receptor beta chains presented below share a single source sample, sequenced in a study of tumor and adjacent non-tumor tissue in lung cancer. Three rounds of nested PCR, following a modified ARM-PCR protocol, produced the TCRbeta library. MiXCR, run by TCRdb on the multiplex PCR reads, gives a single entry per CDR3 protein. The data contain 90,000 to 120,000 distinct CDR3 sequences, roughly two thirds of them singletons. No cell sorting was done before RNA was extracted from the tissue. This non-tumor lung sample came from over 3 cm beyond the tumor edge. Material for sequencing was distant non-tumor lung tissue. Every receptor here comes from a man aged 30-40 years with non-small cell lung cancer.

Notes on this clonotype: This may be a read error: a much more frequent sequence differs by one nucleotide. The missing conserved phenylalanine or tryptophan at the end of this CDR3 makes a read error likely. The rearrangement joins TRBV24-1 to TRBJ2-3; possible D gene TRBD2, 6 bases. In germline, CDR1 is KGHDR, CDR2 SFDVKD. This CDR3 has 15 amino acids. The V gene lost 5 bases and the J gene lost 7 bases, with 18 bases spanning the gap. The CDR3 is CATSAPGKGGNTQYL. The CDR3 DNA follows: TGTGCCACCAGTGCCCCGGGGAAAGGAGGGAATACGCAGTATCTT.

This clonotype was observed a handful of times. The DNA for the CDR3 is TGTGCCAGCAGCTTCCCGCCAGGGATGGATACGCAGTATTTT. Translation gives CASSFPPGMDTQYF. The J gene is TRBJ2-3, the V gene TRBV11-2, with D perhaps TRBD1 (5 bases). Germline V gene lookup returns CDR1 SGHAT and CDR2 FQNNGV. Trimming took off 3 bases at V and 6 bases at J, with 13 bases between the two ends. This CDR3 comprises 14 residues.

Regarding this clonotype: Its ends do not fully match the called genes, so a read error is possible. The rearrangement uses TRBV11-2 and TRBJ2-2; 7 bases match TRBD1. The CDR3 runs 14 residues. Looked up from germline, CDR1 is SGHAT and CDR2 is FQNNGV. The CDR3 region is CVSSFGGQDAELFF. CDR3 DNA sequence: TGTGTCAGCAGCTTCGGAGGACAGGACGCGGAGCTGTTTTTT. The full variable domain, its missing parts supplied by reference TRBV11-2 and TRBJ2-2, is EAGVAQSPRYKIIEKRQSVAFWCNPISGHATLYWYQQILGQGPKLLIQFQNNGVVDDSQLPKDRFSAERLKGVDSTLKIQPAKLEDSAVYLCVSSFGGQDAELFFGEGSRLTVL.

This clonotype showed up just once. The chain is built from TRBV25-1 and TRBJ1-5; 8 bases agree with TRBD1. J gave up 8 bases and V 7 bases, and 7 bases lay outside the gene matches. The germline gives CDR1 MGHDK, CDR2 SYGVNS. This CDR3 comprises 13 residues. CDR3 in amino acids: CASKDRVREPQHF. CDR3 sequence (DNA): TGTGCCAGCAAGGACAGGGTCCGGGAGCCCCAGCATTTT.

The chain recombines TRBV7-9 with TRBJ1-2; a weak D match, TRBD1 (5 bases). Germline V lookup: CDR1 SEHNR, CDR2 FQNEAQ (reference sequence). The CDR3 loop spans 18 amino acids. Trimming pared 5 bases from V and 0 bases from J, leaving 22 bases between. The DNA of the CDR3 is TGTGCCAGCAGCCCTTCGCCGGACAAGGGACCAGCTAACTATGGCTACACCTTC. It specifies CASSPSPDKGPANYGYTF.

Many counts were recorded for this clonotype. V and J are TRBV29-1 and TRBJ1-1, with D perhaps TRBD1 (5 bases). This CDR3 is 13 amino acids long. Per germline, CDR1 SQVTM and CDR2 ANQGSEA. The V and J ends lost 8 bases and 2 bases respectively, with 15 bases between them. This CDR3 is CSSSGDSNTEAFF. The CDR3 DNA follows: TGCAGCTCGTCGGGGGACTCTAACACTGAAGCTTTCTTT.

In its sample, this clonotype ranks as medium-sized. The chain couples TRBV20-1 to TRBJ2-3; a possible D gene is TRBD1 (7 bases). The V gene lost 2 bases and the J gene lost 3 bases, with 24 bases spanning the gap. Germline CDR1 and CDR2: DFQATT and SNEGSKA (reference sequence). The CDR3 spans 18 residues. CDR3 protein: CSARYNQGGSYKTDTQYF. Here the CDR3 DNA reads TGCAGTGCTAGATACAATCAGGGGGGCTCGTATAAGACAGATACGCAGTATTTT.

A word on this clonotype: A much larger clone differs by one base, so this may be a read error. The rearrangement links TRBV5-4 to TRBJ2-1, with D perhaps TRBD2 (6 bases). CDR1 and CDR2 from the germline V gene are SGHNT and YYREEE (reference sequence). This CDR3 comprises 16 residues. The ends were cut back, 7 bases at V and 7 bases at J, with 24 bases in the middle. DNA for the CDR3: TGTGCCAGCGTAGCGCGGGGAAAAACCCTCGCTAATGAGCAGTTCTTC. It encodes CASVARGKTLANEQFF.

Concerning this clonotype: The junction shows a germline mismatch at one end, possibly a read error. The chain joins TRBV12-3 or TRBV12-4 to TRBJ2-3; the match to TRBD2 covers 16 bases. The CDR3 covers 17 residues. In nucleotides, the CDR3 is TGTGCCAGCAATATCGGGACTAGCGGGGGGGTATCAGATACACAGTATTTT. As protein: CASNIGTSGGVSDTQYF.

As regards this clonotype: Since no conserved phenylalanine or tryptophan closes the CDR3, a read error is the likely cause. This sequence joins TRBV11-2 and TRBJ2-1; 7 bases agree with TRBD1. The CDR3 totals 13 residues. Germline CDR1 reads SGHAT; CDR2 reads FQNNGV. V lost 7 bases and J lost 6; bases outside the gene matches: 6. The CDR3 DNA reads TGTGCCAGCACCTTGGACAGGATCAATGAGCAGTTCTTA. This gives the protein CASTLDRINEQFL.

In its sample, this clonotype was seen a few times. A much larger clone is a single base away; this may be a read error. The chain is built from TRBV10-3 and TRBJ2-2; 11 nucleotides line up with TRBD2. Germline CDR1 reads ENHRY; CDR2 reads SYGVKD. The CDR3 loop spans 15 amino acids. This chain's CDR3 is CAIGGTSGNTGGLFF. CDR3 bases: TGTGCCATCGGCGGGACTAGCGGAAACACCGGGGGGCTGTTTTTT.

The chain is built from TRBV11-2 and TRBJ2-1, with TRBD1 identical over 7 bases. This CDR3 spans 15 amino acids. Germline CDR1 reads SGHAT; CDR2 reads FQNNGV. V was clipped by 3 bases and J by 3 bases; unmatched bases: 5. The CDR3 sequence is CASSFETGYYNEQFF. CDR3 nucleotides: TGTGCCAGCAGCTTCGAGACAGGGTACTACAATGAGCAGTTCTTC.

For this clonotype: Compared with germline, one end of the junction differs, possibly owing to a read error. The CDR3 sequence: CASSLAQYTDAFF. The CDR3, as DNA: TGTGCCAGCAGTTTAGCTCAGTACACTGATGCTTTCTTT. The chain couples TRBV11-2 to TRBJ1-1; D gene ambiguous. From germline, CDR1 is SGHAT and CDR2 FQNNGV. This CDR3 is 13 amino acids long.

Note on this clonotype: With a much larger clone just one base away, this may be a read error. The chain has TRBV12-3 or TRBV12-4 and TRBJ2-1; a weak D match, TRBD2 (5 bases). V lost 2 bases and J 7 bases, leaving 12 bases between the germline ends. The CDR3 spans 14 residues. In DNA form, the CDR3 reads TGTGCCAGCAGTTTAAGCGCGGGTTCAAATGAGCAGTTCTTC. Protein product: CASSLSAGSNEQFF.

This chain uses TRBV11-2 with TRBJ2-7, with D perhaps TRBD2 (6 bases). CDR3 length equals 13 residues. The germline V gene encodes CDR1 SGHAT and CDR2 FQNNGV. Trimming shortened V by 5 bases and J by 5 bases, and 13 bases separated the two germline ends. The CDR3 nucleotides read TGTGCCAGCAGCCAAGGATTAGCGGACGAGCAGTACTTC. Translated: CASSQGLADEQYF.

This rearrangement joins TRBV11-1 to TRBJ1-2; 7 bases match TRBD1. With 5 bases clipped from V and 10 bases from J, the junction kept 19 bases outside the gene matches. The CDR3 covers 16 residues. Germline CDR1 and CDR2: SGHAT and FQDESV (reference sequence). The DNA for the CDR3 is TGTGCCAGCAGCCTCCTAGGGACAGCGTGGGATGATGACTACACCTTC. Amino acids: CASSLLGTAWDDDYTF.

The rearrangement links TRBV6-1 to TRBJ2-1; 8 bases are shared with TRBD2. The V gene's germline CDR1 is MNHNS and CDR2 SASEGT. J was trimmed by 9 bases and V by 2 bases; bases with no gene match: 24. The length of the CDR3 is 20 residues. In DNA, the CDR3 is TGTGCCAGCAGTGAAAGACTAGCGAGCACCGTGGGTAGTAGTAAGGGTGAGCAGTTCTTC. Translated, it gives CASSERLASTVGSSKGEQFF.

As for this clonotype: A much more abundant neighbour one base away suggests this may be a read error. The chain carries TRBV4-1 and TRBJ1-1; tentative D call: TRBD1 (6 bases). This CDR3 has 15 amino acids. Looked up from germline, CDR1 is MGHRA and CDR2 is YSYEKL. CDR3 in amino acids: CASSQDGGRDTGAFF. Written as DNA, the CDR3 is TGCGCCAGCAGCCAAGACGGGGGGCGGGACACTGGAGCTTTCTTT.

This clonotype was counted only a few times. The CDR3 nucleotides read TGTGCCAGCAGCTTGGGGACAGAAAAACTGTTTTTT. This gives the protein CASSLGTEKLFF. This chain links TRBV11-2 with TRBJ1-4; maybe TRBD1 (6 bases). V was pared by 3 bases and J by 8 bases, with 7 bases between. The CDR3 length is 12 residues. Germline CDR1 is SGHAT and CDR2 is FQNNGV.

At least ten counts were recorded for this clonotype. This rearrangement joins TRBV5-6 to TRBJ2-7, with D perhaps TRBD2 (5 bases). The V gene lost 2 bases and the J gene lost 2 bases, with 11 bases spanning the gap. Germline V gives CDR1 SGHDT, CDR2 YYEEEE. CDR3 length equals 14 residues. The CDR3 sequence is CASSLAASPYEQYF. The CDR3 DNA is TGTGCCAGCAGCTTAGCGGCCAGCCCCTACGAGCAGTACTTC.

This clonotype was detected only once. The CDR3 DNA reads TGTGCCAGCAGTCGCCGGGTTGACACAGATACGCAGTATTTT. It specifies CASSRRVDTDTQYF. The V call is TRBV6-2 or TRBV6-3, the J call TRBJ2-3; no clear D gene. The CDR3 has 14 residues. Germline CDR1 MNHEY, CDR2 SVGEGT. Deletions cut 5 bases from V and 2 bases from J, with 11 bases between.

The chain uses TRBV12-3 or TRBV12-4 and TRBJ2-3; D possibly corresponds to TRBD2 (5 bases). This CDR3 has 15 residues. V dropped 3 bases and J dropped 2 bases, with 12 bases sitting between them. CDR3 loop: CASSLPPRDTDTQYF. In DNA form, the CDR3 reads TGTGCCAGCAGTTTGCCTCCTCGGGACACAGATACGCAGTATTTT.

On this clonotype: A clone one base away is much larger, so this may be a read error. The rearrangement joins TRBV20-1 to TRBJ1-1, with 8 positions matching TRBD1. In germline, CDR1 is DFQATT, CDR2 SNEGSKA (reference sequence). This CDR3 comprises 12 residues. CDR3 amino acids: CSAPGQGTEASF. CDR3 sequence (DNA): TGCAGTGCTCCAGGACAGGGCACTGAAGCTTCCTTT.

As concerns this clonotype: One junction end disagrees with the germline gene, perhaps due to a read error. The chain employs TRBV6-1 and TRBJ2-1, with 14 nucleotides matching TRBD2. The CDR3 has 13 amino acids. The germline V gene has CDR1 MNHNS and CDR2 SASEGT. The CDR3 DNA reads TGTGTCATTAGGGACGGACTAGCGGGGGGCGCGCTCTTC. Amino acids: CVIRDGLAGGALF.

Only one count was recorded for this clonotype. Since no conserved phenylalanine or tryptophan closes the CDR3, a read error is the likely cause. This rearrangement joins TRBV11-2 to TRBJ1-4, with D unresolved. Trimming cost V 6 bases and J 7 bases, with 9 bases left between them. Per the germline V gene, CDR1 is SGHAT and CDR2 is FQNNGV. This CDR3 is 12 amino acids long. In DNA, the CDR3 is TGTGCCAGCAGTCTCGGCAGTGAAAAACTGTTTTTA. Translating gives CASSLGSEKLFL.

A note on this clonotype: A read error may account for a junction end that differs from germline. The chain joins TRBV4-1 to TRBJ2-7; unclear D gene. The CDR3 is 12 amino acids. Germline-derived CDR1 and CDR2 are MGHRA and YSYEKL. The CDR3 sequence: CASSQDFVEHYF. In DNA, the CDR3 is TGTGCCAGCAGCCAAGATTTTGTCGAGCACTACTTC.

On this clonotype: A junction end diverges from the germline sequence, so it may reflect a read error. The V call is TRBV12-3 or TRBV12-4, the J call TRBJ1-5; maybe TRBD1 (5 bases). The CDR3 runs 12 residues. Here the CDR3 reads CVSRAINQPQHF. DNA for the CDR3: TGTGTCAGCAGGGCGATAAATCAGCCTCAGCATTTT.

About this clonotype itself: The junction does not match germline at one end; this may be a read error. This chain links TRBV29-1 with TRBJ1-1; TRBD1 is a possible D gene (5 bases). Germline V gene lookup returns CDR1 SQVTM and CDR2 ANQGSEA. There are 13 residues in the CDR3. CDR3 in DNA: TGCAGCGTTGATGGGGGGTTGAACGCTGAAGCTTTCTTT. It codes for CSVDGGLNAEAFF.

Regarding this clonotype: One end of the junction does not line up with germline, which may come from a read error. The chain joins TRBV11-3 to TRBJ2-5; 8 bases line up with TRBD2. This CDR3 has 15 amino acids. From germline, CDR1 is SGHNT and CDR2 YENEEA. The CDR3: CTSSLEAGVQETQYF. The DNA for the CDR3 is TGTACCAGCAGCTTAGAAGCGGGAGTACAAGAGACCCAGTACTTC.

This clonotype was counted once. J is TRBJ1-2 and V is TRBV19; 12 bases line up with TRBD1. CDR1 is LNHDA, CDR2 SQIVND, per germline (reference sequence). The V segment lost 0 bases and the J segment 4 bases; nucleotides outside the gene matches: 6. The CDR3 is 17 amino acids. The CDR3 bases are TGTGCCAGTAGTATAGAGGGGACAGGGGGCGCCGTCTATGGCTACACCTTC. Translation: CASSIEGTGGAVYGYTF.